This TCR beta chain was sequenced during a study of blood T cells in healthy people across ages. The authors drew around 11 milliliters of peripheral blood from each donor. Per sample, no less than 5 micrograms of total RNA were extracted. Combining a sample-barcoded 5' primer with a J-beta primer mix, a second PCR ran for roughly 6 to 12 cycles. A minimum of 2.5 million CDR3-containing paired-end reads was obtained for each sample. TCRdb analysed the 5' RACE reads with MiXCR anew, one entry per CDR3 protein. The sample lists 750,000 to 1,000,000 distinct CDR3 sequences, 25% to 35% occurring once. Trimming pared 1 base from V and 6 bases from J, leaving 15 bases between. The germline CDR1 and CDR2 sequences are KGHSH and LQKENI. The CDR3 sequence is 16 residues long. The same sample was also studied in work on T cells of mothers and their children.

This rearrangement joins TRBV18 to TRBJ2-2; a weak D match, TRBD2 (6 bases). Sequencing was done on a sample of blood. The TCR was taken from a woman aged 40 to 49 in good health. The CDR3: CASSPLTSRGSGELFF. CDR3 nucleotides: TGTGCCAGCTCACCACTGACGTCGCGGGGTTCCGGGGAGCTGTTTTTT.